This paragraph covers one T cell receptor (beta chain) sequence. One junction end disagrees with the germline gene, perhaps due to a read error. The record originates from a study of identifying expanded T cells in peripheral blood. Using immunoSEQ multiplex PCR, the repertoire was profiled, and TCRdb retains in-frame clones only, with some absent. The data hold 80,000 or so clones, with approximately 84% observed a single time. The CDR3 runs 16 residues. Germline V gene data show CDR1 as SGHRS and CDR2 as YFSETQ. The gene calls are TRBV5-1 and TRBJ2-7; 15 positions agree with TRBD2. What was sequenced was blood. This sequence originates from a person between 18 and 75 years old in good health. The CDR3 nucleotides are TGCGCCAGCAGCTTCGAACCGGGACTAGCGGGAGGCGCCGCAGGCTTC. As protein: CASSFEPGLAGGAAGF.